One sample yielded the 19 T cell receptor beta chains listed below, sequenced in a study of blood T cell repertoires in COVID-19 (dated by TCRdb to the early 2020s). Libraries were prepared through the immunoSEQ multiplex PCR assay. Drawn from immuneACCESS, this table holds only the in-frame rearrangements with V and J called that TCRdb kept. Clones are partly lost; checked studies trace under half to an unresolved V gene and leave the rest unexplained. For this sample the table gives about 140,000 clones, of which 84% were detected only once. The ten top clones hold roughly 6.5% of the sample. The source material was peripheral blood. The receptors come from a human donor in a cohort sampled during active COVID-19.

The rearrangement joins TRBV7-2 to TRBJ1-1; 8 positions match TRBD1. CDR1 is SGHTA, CDR2 FQGNSA, per germline. The CDR3 is 16 residues long. Unmatched junction bases numbered 10, after V lost 6 bases and J lost 1 base. CDR3 in amino acids: CASRDRWGQANTEAFF. The DNA for the CDR3 is TGTGCCAGCAGGGACCGATGGGGACAGGCGAACACTGAAGCTTTCTTT.

The chain couples TRBV4-3 to TRBJ2-7; 10 nucleotides match TRBD1. Germline V CDR1 and CDR2: LGHNA, YSLEER. The CDR3 covers 17 residues. V trimming: 1 base; J trimming: 4 bases; junction bases outside the gene matches: 10. This CDR3 reads CASSQGLDWTGGYEQYF. Written as DNA, the CDR3 is TGCGCCAGCAGCCAAGGGTTAGACTGGACAGGGGGTTACGAGCAGTACTTC.

The V and J genes are TRBV9 and TRBJ2-2; 11 positions agree with TRBD2. V trimming: 3 bases; J trimming: 2 bases; junction bases outside the gene matches: 3. This CDR3 comprises 16 residues. Germline lookup yields CDR1 SGDLS and CDR2 YYNGEE. In nucleotides, the CDR3 is TGTGCCAGCAGCGCTCTAGCGGGGGGTAACACCGGGGAGCTGTTTTTT. This gives the protein CASSALAGGNTGELFF. Using reference TRBV9 and TRBJ2-2 for the parts outside the CDR3, the full variable domain is DSGVTQTPKHLITATGQRVTLRCSPRSGDLSVYWYQQSLDQGLQFLIQYYNGEERAKGNILERFSAQQFPDLHSELNLSSLELGDSALYFCASSALAGGNTGELFFGEGSRLTVL.

The genes are TRBV6-5 and TRBJ2-4; possibly TRBD2 for D (6 bases). This CDR3 region has 13 residues. Trimming took 11 bases from V and 0 from J, leaving 11 bases between them. Germline values: CDR1 MNHEY, CDR2 SVGAGI. The CDR3 DNA follows: TGTGCCGTAGGGCGGGAAGCCAAAAACATTCAGTACTTC. Its translation: CAVGREAKNIQYF.

V is TRBV3-1 (or the pseudogene TRBV3-2) and J is TRBJ2-7, with TRBD1 identical over 12 bases. Germline CDR1 reads LGHDT; CDR2 reads YNNKEL (reference sequence). V dropped 2 bases and J dropped 7; count of bases not matched to a gene: 15. The CDR3 covers 18 residues. CDR3 DNA: TGTGCCAGCAGCCAAAAAGGGACAGGGGGCCAAAGGCGGATAGAGCAGTACTTC. Translation gives CASSQKGTGGQRRIEQYF.

V is TRBV19 and J is TRBJ2-2; the D is unclear. Trimming took off 5 bases at V and 6 bases at J, with 10 bases between the two ends. Germline loops: CDR1 LNHDA, CDR2 SQIVND (reference sequence). The CDR3 loop spans 13 amino acids. CDR3 DNA: TGTGCCAGTAGTCAGATACGGGCCGGGGAGCTGTTTTTT. Protein sequence: CASSQIRAGELFF.

This clone was seen a few times. The chain links TRBV18 to TRBJ2-7, with 7 bases fitting TRBD1. The germline V gene encodes CDR1 KGHSH and CDR2 LQKENI. This CDR3 is built from 13 residues. After removal of 4 bases from V and 5 bases from J, the junction contained 5 bases not matched to a gene. CDR3 coding DNA: TGTGCCAGCTCACGGCCAGGGGGTGACGAGCAGTACTTC. It yields the protein CASSRPGGDEQYF.

The chain is built from TRBV3-1 (or the pseudogene TRBV3-2) and TRBJ2-7; 8 positions agree with TRBD1. Germline V gene data show CDR1 as LGHDT and CDR2 as YNNKEL (reference sequence). The CDR3 is 14 amino acids. Trimming took 1 base from V and 7 from J; bases not matched to a gene: 6. CDR3 residues: CASSQARGRQEQYF. In DNA, the CDR3 is TGTGCCAGCAGCCAAGCCAGGGGGCGACAAGAGCAGTACTTC.

The chain employs TRBV5-1 and TRBJ1-1; 7 bases agree with TRBD1. Germline V gene lookup returns CDR1 SGHRS and CDR2 YFSETQ. V lost 3 bases to trimming and J lost 0 bases; unmatched junction nucleotides: 2. The CDR3 is 14 amino acids. The CDR3 nucleotides are TGCGCCAGCAGCTGGGACAGCCTGAACACTGAAGCTTTCTTT. The encoded protein is CASSWDSLNTEAFF.

The V call is TRBV28, the J call TRBJ2-1; TRBD1 is a possible D gene (6 bases). CDR1 is MDHEN and CDR2 is SYDVKM in the germline V gene. The germline V and J ends were trimmed by 4 bases and 7 bases, with 11 bases remaining between them. The CDR3 has 13 residues. The CDR3 sequence is CASSYQGRNEQFF. The DNA of the CDR3 is TGTGCCAGCAGTTATCAGGGGCGTAATGAGCAGTTCTTC.

The chain couples TRBV5-1 to TRBJ1-1; D possibly corresponds to TRBD1 (6 bases). Per germline, CDR1 SGHRS and CDR2 YFSETQ. There are 16 residues in the CDR3. Trimming took 0 bases from V and 6 from J, leaving 18 bases between them. Here the CDR3 reads CASSLGFGGASSEAFF. The CDR3, as DNA: TGCGCCAGCAGCTTGGGCTTTGGGGGCGCGAGTTCTGAAGCTTTCTTT.

The chain links TRBV5-1 to TRBJ2-5, with 8 nucleotides matching TRBD1. Per germline, CDR1 SGHRS and CDR2 YFSETQ. The V gene end was trimmed by 3 bases and the J gene end by 3 bases; junction bases not matched to a gene: 4. There are 14 residues in the CDR3. The CDR3 sequence is CASSSLQGEETQYF. CDR3 coding DNA: TGCGCCAGCAGCTCGCTACAGGGGGAAGAGACCCAGTACTTC.

The chain uses TRBV14 and TRBJ2-3; D may be TRBD2 (5 bases). The CDR3 sequence is 15 residues long. In germline, CDR1 is SGHDN, CDR2 FVKESK. The V and J ends lost 2 bases and 1 base respectively, with 10 bases between them. Here the CDR3 DNA reads TGTGCCAGCAGCCAAATCCGGGGAGGCACAGATACGCAGTATTTT. Its translation: CASSQIRGGTDTQYF.

This clone was seen more than once but under ten times. The chain couples TRBV9 to TRBJ2-1; 7 bases are a match to TRBD1. Germline V CDR1 and CDR2: SGDLS, YYNGEE. CDR3 size: 13 residues. J lost 1 base, V lost 7 bases, and 2 bases had no gene match. The CDR3 sequence: CASGTVSYNEQFF. CDR3 DNA: TGTGCCAGCGGGACAGTGTCCTACAATGAGCAGTTCTTC.

The chain joins TRBV12-1 to TRBJ1-5. TRBV12-1 is recorded as a pseudogene. The CDR3 is made up of 15 amino acids. DNA of the CDR3: TGTGCCAGCGCGTTGCGGGGCACTAGCAATCAGCCCCAGCATTTT. This translates into CASALRGTSNQPQHF.

This CDR3 is CASSLPTGRDMNTEAFF. The CDR3 nucleotides read TGTGCCAGCAGTTTGCCGACAGGGCGAGACATGAACACTGAAGCTTTCTTT. The rearrangement uses TRBV28 and TRBJ1-1; the match to TRBD1 covers 7 bases. The CDR3 has 17 amino acids. Germline V lookup: CDR1 MDHEN, CDR2 SYDVKM. V lost 3 bases, J lost 0 bases, and 10 bases stayed unmatched.

In its sample, this clone was seen once. This rearrangement joins TRBV7-9 to TRBJ1-6, with 7 bases lining up with TRBD1. This CDR3 is built from 14 residues. V shed 3 bases and J 6 bases; nucleotides not matched to a gene: 2. Germline CDR1 is SEHNR and CDR2 is FQNEAQ (reference sequence). The CDR3 region is CASSFSGGNSPLHF. The CDR3 DNA reads as TGTGCCAGCAGCTTCTCAGGGGGTAATTCACCCCTCCACTTT.

The chain is built from TRBV5-1 and TRBJ2-5; 15 bases align to TRBD2. Germline values: CDR1 SGHRS, CDR2 YFSETQ. Trimming cost V 4 bases and J 9 bases; bases outside gene matches: 10. The CDR3 extends over 16 amino acids. The CDR3 DNA sequence: TGCGCCAGCAGCCCGGGACTAGCGGGGGGTGATATTGCCCAGTACTTC. Encoded protein: CASSPGLAGGDIAQYF.

This chain joins TRBV19 and TRBJ2-7; D unclear. Germline loops: CDR1 LNHDA, CDR2 SQIVND (reference sequence). The V end was cut by 0 bases, the J end by 4 bases, with 10 bases between. This CDR3 has 14 residues. The DNA for the CDR3 is TGTGCCAGTAGTATAGATCCTCGGGTGTACGAGCAGTACTTC. This sequence encodes CASSIDPRVYEQYF.